A selection of T cell receptor beta chains follows, all from one sample in a study of CDR3 diversity in severe acne. TCRdb re-called the PCR reads through MiXCR, storing one row per CDR3 protein. In the table there are some 85,000 distinct CDR3 sequences, about 49% of which are singletons. The sequenced sample consisted of blood. All receptors come from a male donor with severe acne vulgaris. Each CDR3 is given without its conserved first and last residue.

J gene | V gene | CDR3 length | CDR3 protein
TRBJ2-7 | TRBV15 | 13 | ATSRESPGQYEQY
TRBJ2-7 | TRBV10-2 | 11 | ASQRDTSYEQY
TRBJ2-1 | TRBV5-1 | 14 | ASSLPGTSGGNEQF
TRBJ1-5 | TRBV2 | 14 | ASRRTGGVGNQPQH
TRBJ2-3 | TRBV6-4 | 13 | ASSAQLGGTDTQY
TRBJ2-6 | TRBV19 | 11 | ASSTPGANVLT
TRBJ1-5 | TRBV24-1 | 15 | ATSASWGVAPNQPQH
TRBJ1-1 | TRBV4-1 | 15 | ASSQIVPRGDDTEAF
TRBJ1-1 | TRBV29-1 | 11 | SVESGVNTEAF
TRBJ2-6 | TRBV25-1 | 15 | ATSPGQGRNGANVLT
TRBJ2-5 | TRBV7-9 | 13 | ASSRRDRGRETQY
TRBJ1-2 | TRBV20-1 | 12 | SARKSGQRDGYA
TRBJ2-5 | TRBV6-4 | 14 | ASSERAAGGRETQY
TRBJ1-2 | TRBV13 | 14 | ASSLGGGQRAGGYT
TRBJ1-3 | TRBV25-1 | 10 | ASHDRRNTIY
TRBJ1-2 | TRBV29-1 | 10 | SVAGQGYGYT
TRBJ2-1 | TRBV7-9 | 12 | ASASRLAGDEQF
TRBJ2-7 | TRBV6-5 | 9 | ASSYTGEQY
TRBJ2-3 | TRBV6-4 | 11 | ASSASGTDTQY
TRBJ2-7 | TRBV19 | 14 | ASSIGLAGFTGELY
TRBJ2-3 | TRBV4-1 | 12 | ASSQEGDNGTQY
TRBJ1-5 | TRBV7-2 | 10 | ASSLEGRPQH
TRBJ2-1 | TRBV12-3/TRBV12-4 | 12 | ASRTSGRGNEQF
TRBJ1-5 | TRBV5-5 | 12 | ASSLGQADQPQH
TRBJ1-1 | TRBV20-1 | 13 | SARERRTVFTEAF
TRBJ1-5 | TRBV29-1 | 10 | SVGGSNQPQH
TRBJ1-4 | TRBV7-9 | 14 | ASTWGQGARNEKLF
TRBJ2-3 | TRBV7-9 | 12 | ASSPTGATDTQY
TRBJ1-6 | TRBV19 | 12 | ASENTYDNSPLH
TRBJ2-7 | TRBV20-1 | 11 | SALRAPPYEQY
TRBJ2-1 | TRBV6-2/TRBV6-3 | 11 | ASSPGTTYEQF
TRBJ2-7 | TRBV7-2 | 12 | ASNYGTGIYEQY
TRBJ2-5 | TRBV29-1 | 15 | SVPGLAGTTSQETQY
TRBJ2-7 | TRBV20-1 | 13 | SASHRDRAMYEQY
TRBJ1-4 | TRBV25-1 | 14 | AISEYATGGEEKLF
TRBJ1-1 | TRBV2 | 12 | ASRNRDGGTEAF
TRBJ2-2 | TRBV18 | 15 | ASSPLSGNANTGELF
TRBJ2-2 | TRBV13 | 10 | ASSPEGGELF
TRBJ1-2 | TRBV5-4 | 14 | ASSLDRLLDLYGYT
TRBJ1-6 | TRBV25-1 | 12 | ASSLTGVNSPLH
TRBJ1-2 | TRBV5-6 | 11 | ASTDGGAYGYT
TRBJ1-2 | TRBV2 | 11 | ASIAPDMLSYT
TRBJ2-3 | TRBV28 | 14 | ASSLAGVGERDTQY
TRBJ2-7 | TRBV5-1 | 11 | ASSFDISREQY
TRBJ2-1 | TRBV2 | 12 | ATYQDRDLRGQF
TRBJ1-1 | TRBV9 | 9 | ASSEVTEAF
TRBJ2-5 | TRBV29-1 | 11 | SVPGQGAETQY
TRBJ2-3 | TRBV4-2 | 16 | ASSPRTSGGSNTDTQY
TRBJ2-1 | TRBV2 | 15 | ASSGRLSGGFYNEQF
TRBJ2-1 | TRBV29-1 | 11 | SVDRGVYNEQF
TRBJ2-3 | TRBV7-8 | 15 | ASSFNPGDTSTDTQY
TRBJ2-2 | TRBV2 | 14 | ASRALAGVRTGELF
TRBJ1-6 | TRBV15 | 13 | ATGRDLEVRSPLH
TRBJ1-2 | TRBV5-4 | 10 | ASSLGRNGYT
TRBJ2-7 | TRBV20-1 | 13 | SADTPGGAGNEQY